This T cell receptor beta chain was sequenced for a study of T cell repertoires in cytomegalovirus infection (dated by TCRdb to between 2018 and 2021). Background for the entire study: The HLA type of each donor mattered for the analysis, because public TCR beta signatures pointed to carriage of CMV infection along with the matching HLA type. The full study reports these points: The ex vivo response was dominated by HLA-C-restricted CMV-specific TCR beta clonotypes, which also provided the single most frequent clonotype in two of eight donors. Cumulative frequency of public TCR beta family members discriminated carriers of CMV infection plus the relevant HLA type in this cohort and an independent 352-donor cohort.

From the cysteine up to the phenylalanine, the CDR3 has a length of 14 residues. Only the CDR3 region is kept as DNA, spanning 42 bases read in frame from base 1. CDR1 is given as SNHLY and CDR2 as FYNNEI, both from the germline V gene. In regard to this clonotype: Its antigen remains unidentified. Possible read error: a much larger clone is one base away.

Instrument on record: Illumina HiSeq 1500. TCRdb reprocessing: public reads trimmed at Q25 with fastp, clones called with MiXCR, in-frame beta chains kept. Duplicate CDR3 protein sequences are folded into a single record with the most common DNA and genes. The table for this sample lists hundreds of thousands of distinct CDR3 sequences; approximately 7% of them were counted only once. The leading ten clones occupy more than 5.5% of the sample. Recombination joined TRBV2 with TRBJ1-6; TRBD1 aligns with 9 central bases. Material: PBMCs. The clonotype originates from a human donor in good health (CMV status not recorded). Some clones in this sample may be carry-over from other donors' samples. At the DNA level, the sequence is TGTGCCAGCAATAAGGGACAGGGAGAATCACCCCGCCACTTT. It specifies CASNKGQGESPRHF.